Presented here are 17 T cell receptor beta chains from one specimen sequenced in a study of blood T cell repertoires in COVID-19. Sequencing was performed with immunoSEQ multiplex PCR; in TCRdb, only in-frame clones are kept and a portion is missing. The sample contains hundreds of thousands of clones, roughly 87% of which appear only once. The sequencing sample was made of PBMCs or T cells enriched from blood (not recorded which). Receptor source: a woman in her twenties or thirties with acute COVID-19.

This chain connects TRBV5-4 to TRBJ1-2, with 9 bases fitting TRBD1. The CDR3 length is 15 residues. With V trimmed by 4 bases and J by 1 base, 5 bases remained unmatched. Germline V gives CDR1 SGHNT, CDR2 YYREEE (reference sequence). The chain's CDR3 is CASSGWDRDNYGYTF. The CDR3, as DNA: TGTGCCAGCAGCGGATGGGACAGGGATAACTATGGCTACACCTTC.

The chain employs TRBV7-9 and TRBJ2-1; 8 bases map to TRBD2. Germline lookup yields CDR1 SEHNR and CDR2 FQNEAQ (reference sequence). CDR3 size: 16 residues. J was trimmed by 9 bases and V by 7 bases; bases with no gene match: 17. The CDR3 region has the DNA TGTGCCAGCATTACCACCGGGGGGGGCCCGGGTCGTGAGCAGTTCTTC. Its protein is CASITTGGGPGREQFF. Combining the CDR3 with reference TRBV7-9 and TRBJ2-1 gives the whole variable domain DTGVSQNPRHKITKRGQNVTFRCDPISEHNRLYWYRQTLGQGPEFLTYFQNEAQLEKSRLLSDRFSAERPKGSFSTLEIQRTEQGDSAMYLCASITTGGGPGREQFFGPGTRLTVL.

The chain couples TRBV7-9 to TRBJ1-2; weak D call: TRBD1 (6 bases). Per germline, CDR1 SEHNR and CDR2 FQNEAQ (reference sequence). The CDR3 runs 16 residues. V lost 1 base, J lost 2 bases, and 14 bases lay in between. The CDR3: CASSLDGQSLNYGYTF. In DNA form, the CDR3 reads TGTGCCAGCAGCTTAGACGGACAGTCATTAAACTATGGCTACACCTTC.

The V call is TRBV3-1 (or the pseudogene TRBV3-2), the J call TRBJ2-2; D is possibly TRBD2 (6 bases). With 4 bases removed from V and 0 bases from J, the gap between germline ends came to 15 bases. Per the germline V gene, CDR1 is LGHDT and CDR2 is YNNKEL (reference sequence). This CDR3 has 17 amino acids. The CDR3 DNA is TGTGCCAGCAGCCCCCCCAATGCGGGACCGAACACCGGGGAGCTGTTTTTT. It specifies CASSPPNAGPNTGELFF.

The rearrangement uses TRBV28 and TRBJ2-3, with 8 bases matching TRBD1. The CDR3 consists of 17 residues. In germline, CDR1 is MDHEN, CDR2 SYDVKM. Trimming took 3 bases from V and 4 from J; bases not matched to a gene: 12. The CDR3 DNA reads TGTGCCAGCAGTTTGGCAGCAGGACAGGGATTTTCAGATACGCAGTATTTT. Its translation is CASSLAAGQGFSDTQYF.

The rearrangement joins TRBV5-1 to TRBJ1-5; the match to TRBD1 covers 12 bases. This CDR3 comprises 15 residues. Per germline, CDR1 SGHRS and CDR2 YFSETQ. With 4 bases clipped from V and 7 bases from J, the junction kept 6 bases outside the gene matches. The CDR3 bases are TGCGCCAGCAGCCCCGGGACAGGGGGCAGCCAGCCCCAGCATTTT. Amino acids: CASSPGTGGSQPQHF.

The chain joins TRBV7-9 to TRBJ1-1; 8 positions agree with TRBD1. V lost 4 bases to trimming and J lost 5 bases; unmatched junction nucleotides: 0. Germline assignment: CDR1 SEHNR and CDR2 FQNEAQ (reference sequence). The CDR3 covers 12 residues. The CDR3 nucleotides read TGTGCCAGCAGCTGGACAGGGACTGAAGCTTTCTTT. Protein: CASSWTGTEAFF.

This chain joins TRBV2 and TRBJ2-1; D possibly corresponds to TRBD2 (5 bases). Trimming shortened V by 3 bases and J by 6 bases, and 15 bases separated the two germline ends. This CDR3 spans 15 amino acids. Germline loops: CDR1 SNHLY, CDR2 FYNNEI. In DNA, the CDR3 is TGTGCCAGCAGTGATTCCCGACTAAGTCGCAATGAGCAGTTCTTC. It codes for CASSDSRLSRNEQFF.

The genes are TRBV5-1 and TRBJ1-3; D gene ambiguous. Germline V gene lookup returns CDR1 SGHRS and CDR2 YFSETQ. V was pared by 4 bases and J by 0 bases, with 11 bases between. CDR3 length: 15 amino acids. CDR3 in amino acids: CASSLDTFSGNTIYF. For the CDR3, the DNA is TGCGCCAGCAGCCTTGACACGTTCTCTGGAAACACCATATATTTT. The full variable domain, completed using reference TRBV5-1 and TRBJ1-3, is KAGVTQTPRYLIKTRGQQVTLSCSPISGHRSVSWYQQTPGQGLQFLFEYFSETQRNKGNFPGRFSGRQFSNSRSEMNVSTLELGDSALYLCASSLDTFSGNTIYFGEGSWLTVV.

The chain couples TRBV11-2 to TRBJ1-2; 10 bases line up with TRBD1. This CDR3 spans 15 amino acids. Per the germline V gene, CDR1 is SGHAT and CDR2 is FQNNGV. The J segment lost 1 base and the V segment lost 6 bases, leaving 5 bases of the junction unmatched. DNA for the CDR3: TGTGCCAGCAGGTTGACAGGGGGCGATAACTATGGCTACACCTTC. This codes for CASRLTGGDNYGYTF. Based on the CDR3 plus reference TRBV11-2 and TRBJ1-2, the full variable domain is EAGVAQSPRYKIIEKRQSVAFWCNPISGHATLYWYQQILGQGPKLLIQFQNNGVVDDSQLPKDRFSAERLKGVDSTLKIQPAKLEDSAVYLCASRLTGGDNYGYTFGSGTRLTVV.

The gene calls are TRBV2 and TRBJ2-7; the D is unclear. The CDR3 loop spans 13 amino acids. Germline V CDR1 and CDR2: SNHLY, FYNNEI. V was shortened by 6 bases and J by 4 bases, with 13 bases between the two germline ends. The CDR3 DNA sequence: TGTGCCAGCAGAACTGAATTGGAGTACGAGCAGTACTTC. The encoded protein is CASRTELEYEQYF.

Only a few counts were recorded for this clone. As DNA, the CDR3 is TGTGCCAGCAGCTTCCGGGAATCTTCAAATTCACCCCTCCACTTT. Encoded protein: CASSFRESSNSPLHF. The chain combines TRBV9 with TRBJ1-6; D is undetermined. CDR1 and CDR2 from the germline V gene are SGDLS and YYNGEE. V shed 4 bases and J shed 7 bases, with 15 bases lying between them. The CDR3 is 15 residues long.

This rearrangement joins TRBV20-1 to TRBJ1-6; TRBD1 might be the D (6 bases). The CDR3 loop spans 14 amino acids. Trimming stripped 3 bases from V and 10 bases from J, with 16 bases between. Germline V gene lookup returns CDR1 DFQATT and CDR2 SNEGSKA (reference sequence). As DNA, the CDR3 is TGCAGTGCTAGTGGTTCAGGGGTCGGCTCACCCCTCCACTTT. Protein product: CSASGSGVGSPLHF.

The V and J genes are TRBV7-2 and TRBJ1-2, with D possibly matching TRBD1 (5 bases). Germline-derived CDR1 and CDR2 are SGHTA and FQGNSA. Trimming removed 1 base at V and 7 bases at J, with 13 bases between. CDR3 length: 14 amino acids. CDR3 in DNA: TGTGCCAGCAGCTTAGGGTTTGGGACTTCTGGCTACACCTTC. It codes for CASSLGFGTSGYTF.

This clone appeared a single time. The chain couples TRBV7-2 to TRBJ2-7; 8 bases are shared with TRBD1. CDR3 length: 14 amino acids. Losses at the gene ends were 5 bases for V and 5 bases for J; bases not matched to a gene: 8. Germline CDR1 and CDR2: SGHTA and FQGNSA. CDR3 residues: CASSGRTGPHEQYF. The CDR3 DNA sequence: TGTGCCAGCAGCGGTAGGACAGGGCCACACGAGCAGTACTTC. The full variable domain, rest sourced from reference TRBV7-2 and TRBJ2-7, is GAGVSQSPSNKVTEKGKDVELRCDPISGHTALYWYRQSLGQGLEFLIYFQGNSAPDKSGLPSDRFSAERTGGSVSTLTIQRTQQEDSAVYLCASSGRTGPHEQYFGPGTRLTVT.

The chain links TRBV19 to TRBJ1-3; TRBD1 aligns across 7 bases. The CDR3 has 13 residues. Germline CDR1 LNHDA, CDR2 SQIVND (reference sequence). Trimming at V came to 5 bases and at J to 4 bases, leaving 2 bases not matched to a gene. In nucleotides, the CDR3 is TGTGCCAGTAGTCCGGGACAGGGAAACACCATATATTTT. Protein: CASSPGQGNTIYF.

V is TRBV7-9 and J is TRBJ2-7; 7 nucleotides agree with TRBD1. This CDR3 is built from 15 residues. CDR1 and CDR2 from the germline V gene are SEHNR and FQNEAQ (reference sequence). The junction had 12 bases not matched to a gene; V was cut back by 5 bases and J by 5 bases. In DNA, the CDR3 is TGTGCCAGCAGCCCCAATGTAGGGGGCGTGGACGAGCAGTACTTC. Amino acids: CASSPNVGGVDEQYF.